The 29 T cell receptor beta chains below come from one sample, sequenced in a study of T cells in Graves' hyperthyroidism and ophthalmopathy. Amplification targeted TCR beta CDR3 regions from RNA transcripts. HTBI primers were employed in a first-round RT-PCR of the TCR CDR3. Each CDR3 protein is one row after TCRdb ran MiXCR on the multiplex PCR reads. The table includes hundreds of thousands of distinct CDR3 sequences, approximately 14% detected once. Source material: blood. All receptors come from a woman aged 18-35 years with Graves' hyperthyroidism.

There are many counts of this clonotype. The CDR3 nucleotides are TGCGCCAGCAGCCTAGGGACAGGGGATTCCAATCAGCCCCAGCATTTT. It is translated as CASSLGTGDSNQPQHF. The chain combines TRBV5-1 with TRBJ1-5, with TRBD1 identical over 10 bases. CDR1 is SGHRS and CDR2 is YFSETQ in the germline V gene. The CDR3 has 16 residues. With 4 bases clipped from V and 3 bases from J, the junction kept 7 bases outside the gene matches.

This clonotype has a count of ten or more. J is TRBJ2-1 and V is TRBV5-1, with 12 nucleotides matching TRBD2. This CDR3 comprises 14 residues. J lost 8 bases, V lost 4 bases, and 4 bases had no gene match. Germline loops: CDR1 SGHRS, CDR2 YFSETQ. The CDR3 nucleotides are TGCGCCAGCAGCAGGGGACTAGCGGGCGATGAGCAGTTCTTC. Translation gives CASSRGLAGDEQFF.

This clonotype was detected ten times or more. The chain is built from TRBV15 and TRBJ2-1, with D unclear. Trimming stripped 3 bases from V and 5 bases from J, with 8 bases between. Per the germline V gene, CDR1 is LNHNV and CDR2 is YYDKDF (reference sequence). The CDR3 spans 13 residues. The CDR3 DNA sequence: TGTGCCACCAGCAGCAGCTTCAACAATGAGCAGTTCTTC. Amino acids: CATSSSFNNEQFF.

The V gene is TRBV7-3, the J gene TRBJ2-2; 14 nucleotides line up with TRBD2. The germline V gene encodes CDR1 SGHTA and CDR2 FQGTGA. V lost 5 bases to trimming and J lost 3 bases; unmatched junction nucleotides: 5. There are 17 residues in the CDR3. The CDR3 DNA reads as TGTGCCAGCAGCCCCGGGACTAGCGGGAGCTACACCGGGGAGCTGTTTTTT. As protein: CASSPGTSGSYTGELFF. Supplemented by reference TRBV7-3 and TRBJ2-2, the full variable domain reads GAGVSQTPSNKVTEKGKYVELRCDPISGHTALYWYRQSLGQGPEFLIYFQGTGAADDSGLPNDRFFAVRPEGSVSTLKIQRTERGDSAVYLCASSPGTSGSYTGELFFGEGSRLTVL.

V is TRBV5-1 and J is TRBJ2-3, with D unresolved. Trimming left V 5 bases short and J 0 bases short, with 10 bases between. CDR3 length equals 14 residues. Germline V gene data show CDR1 as SGHRS and CDR2 as YFSETQ. CDR3 region: CASRSFDSTDTQYF. The CDR3 DNA is TGCGCCAGCAGAAGCTTTGATAGCACAGATACGCAGTATTTT.

This clonotype was counted only a few times. The chain couples TRBV4-1 to TRBJ2-7; perhaps TRBD2 as D (5 bases). The CDR3 covers 14 residues. The germline V and J ends were trimmed by 0 bases and 6 bases, with 12 bases remaining between them. The germline V gene has CDR1 MGHRA and CDR2 YSYEKL. The CDR3 loop is CASSQEDLLSEQYF. Here the CDR3 DNA reads TGCGCCAGCAGCCAAGAGGACTTGCTCTCCGAGCAGTACTTC.

This clonotype was seen repeatedly, ten times or more. A much larger clone sits a single nucleotide away, making a read error possible. The chain employs TRBV11-2 and TRBJ1-1; weak D call: TRBD1 (5 bases). V dropped 5 bases and J dropped 9 bases, with 19 bases sitting between them. The CDR3 covers 14 residues. Germline CDR1 and CDR2: SGHAT and FQNNGV. For the CDR3, the DNA is TGTGCCAGCAGCCCGCAGGGTGGGACTTCTAAAGCTTTCTTT. Its protein is CASSPQGGTSKAFF.

This clonotype was counted many times. This chain joins TRBV6-1 and TRBJ1-1, with D unclear. CDR1 is MNHNS, CDR2 SASEGT, per germline. V was trimmed by 6 bases and J by 2 bases, leaving 13 bases between them. The CDR3 contains 14 residues. The CDR3 reads CASRLQLRNTEAFF. DNA of the CDR3: TGTGCCAGCAGATTACAACTGAGAAACACTGAAGCTTTCTTT.

This clonotype was seen at least ten times. V is TRBV11-2 and J is TRBJ1-2; D is unclear. The germline V and J ends were trimmed by 1 base and 8 bases, with 17 bases remaining between them. Germline assignment: CDR1 SGHAT and CDR2 FQNNGV. The CDR3 is 15 amino acids. CDR3 nucleotides: TGTGCCAGCAGCTTAGCCTCCCCATTACCTAGGGGCTACACCTTC. It is translated as CASSLASPLPRGYTF. Full variable domain (missing parts from reference TRBV11-2 and TRBJ1-2): EAGVAQSPRYKIIEKRQSVAFWCNPISGHATLYWYQQILGQGPKLLIQFQNNGVVDDSQLPKDRFSAERLKGVDSTLKIQPAKLEDSAVYLCASSLASPLPRGYTFGSGTRLTVV.

This clonotype was picked up many times. The CDR3 nucleotides read TGTGCCAGCAAACCCGACCTTTCTGAAAAACTGTTTTTT. Translation: CASKPDLSEKLFF. The genes are TRBV2 and TRBJ1-4; D is unresolved. The CDR3 has 13 amino acids. V was trimmed by 7 bases and J by 7 bases, leaving 13 bases between them. CDR1 is SNHLY and CDR2 is FYNNEI in the germline V gene.

This clonotype showed up many times. The V and J genes are TRBV20-1 and TRBJ1-2, with D possibly matching TRBD1 (5 bases). Germline V gene data show CDR1 as DFQATT and CDR2 as SNEGSKA (reference sequence). The CDR3 is made up of 11 amino acids. V shed 5 bases and J shed 6 bases, with 10 bases lying between them. CDR3 DNA sequence: TGCAGTGCTCGATACAGGAATGGCTACACCTTC. As protein: CSARYRNGYTF.

This clonotype was picked up many times. The CDR3 DNA reads TGTGCCAGCAGTCGGGCCTATAATGAAAAACTGTTTTTT. Translating it yields CASSRAYNEKLFF. The chain recombines TRBV2 with TRBJ1-4; D gene unclear. The CDR3 is 13 amino acids. Between the trimmed V and J ends, which lost 5 bases and 4 bases, there was a span of 8 bases. Germline lookup yields CDR1 SNHLY and CDR2 FYNNEI.

This clonotype was detected a few times. The chain joins TRBV5-1 to TRBJ2-3; the D call may be TRBD1 or TRBD2 (6 bases each). The V gene's germline CDR1 is SGHRS and CDR2 YFSETQ. The CDR3 loop spans 16 amino acids. Trimming removed 4 bases from V and 3 bases from J, with 18 bases in between. The CDR3 nucleotides are TGCGCCAGCAGCCCGGGACTTCCCCAGGGGACAGATACGCAGTATTTT. It translates to CASSPGLPQGTDTQYF.

This clonotype was recorded at least ten times. J is TRBJ2-1 and V is TRBV7-2; TRBD2 matches 8 bases. Trimming removed 5 bases from V and 1 base from J; junction bases left unmatched: 4. The length of the CDR3 is 15 residues. From germline, CDR1 is SGHTA and CDR2 FQGNSA. CDR3 sequence (DNA): TGTGCCAGCAGCCCCGGGACTAGGTCCTACAATGAGCAGTTCTTC. Protein sequence: CASSPGTRSYNEQFF.

This clonotype was seen a handful of times. This chain joins TRBV7-9 and TRBJ1-2, with unresolved D. V was shortened by 1 base and J by 1 base, with 7 bases between the two germline ends. Looked up from germline, CDR1 is SEHNR and CDR2 is FQNEAQ (reference sequence). The CDR3 has 14 amino acids. CDR3 sequence reads: CASSLGEINYGYTF. In nucleotides, the CDR3 is TGTGCCAGCAGCTTAGGGGAAATTAACTATGGCTACACCTTC.

This clonotype was counted at least ten times. The chain employs TRBV12-3 or TRBV12-4 and TRBJ2-3; D uncertain. The CDR3 is 18 amino acids. V was trimmed by 1 base and J by 2 bases, leaving 19 bases between them. CDR3 protein: CASSLGDPVGRPTDTQYF. The DNA of the CDR3 is TGTGCCAGCAGTTTAGGAGACCCGGTTGGACGCCCCACAGATACGCAGTATTTT.

The rearrangement uses TRBV6-2 or TRBV6-3 and TRBJ2-2; D possibly uses TRBD1 or TRBD2 (5 bases each). The germline gives CDR1 MNHEY, CDR2 SVGEGT. Trimming took off 6 bases at V and 5 bases at J, with 16 bases between the two ends. This CDR3 spans 15 amino acids. The chain's CDR3 is CASRPGRRLTGELFF. In DNA form, the CDR3 reads TGTGCCAGCAGGCCGGGACGGCGGTTAACCGGGGAGCTGTTTTTT.

The chain employs TRBV3-1 and TRBJ2-6; D is uncertain. The CDR3 sequence is 14 residues long. Per the germline V gene, CDR1 is LGHDT and CDR2 is YNNKEL (reference sequence). Trimming removed 5 bases at V and 1 base at J, with 6 bases between. The CDR3 DNA is TGTGCCAGCAGCGATTCGTCTGGGGCCAACGTCCTGACTTTC. It yields the protein CASSDSSGANVLTF.

V gene TRBV12-3 or TRBV12-4 combines with J gene TRBJ1-6, with TRBD1 identical over 8 bases. V lost 5 bases to trimming and J lost 10 bases; unmatched junction nucleotides: 7. This CDR3 is built from 14 residues. The CDR3 here is CASSLTGVRSPLHF. DNA of the CDR3: TGTGCCAGCAGTCTGACAGGGGTGCGGTCACCCCTCCACTTT.

This clonotype was recorded a few times. This may arise from a read error, as a much more abundant clone is one base away. Here the CDR3 reads CASSFRPGGGEAQYF. CDR3 DNA sequence: TGTGCCAGCAGCTTCCGCCCAGGGGGCGGGGAGGCCCAGTACTTC. The chain has TRBV7-2 and TRBJ2-5; 8 bases match TRBD1. V gave up 3 bases and J gave up 9 bases; unmatched junction bases: 12. The CDR3 runs to 15 residues. Germline V CDR1 and CDR2: SGHTA, FQGNSA.

Comment on this clonotype: Germline is not matched at one junction end, which may reflect a read error. As DNA, the CDR3 is TGTGCCACCCGCAGAGATAGAGGAGGATATGGAAACACCATATATTTT. Its translation is CATRRDRGGYGNTIYF. The chain recombines TRBV15 with TRBJ1-3; no definite D call. Germline lookup yields CDR1 LNHNV and CDR2 YYDKDF (reference sequence). The CDR3 covers 16 residues.

The V gene is TRBV3-1, the J gene TRBJ2-1; a weak D match, TRBD1 (7 bases). Trimming left V 3 bases short and J 2 bases short, with 17 bases between. CDR1 LGHDT and CDR2 YNNKEL come from the germline V gene (reference sequence). This CDR3 comprises 17 residues. CDR3 amino acids: CASSHRRDSLTYNEQFF. CDR3 nucleotides: TGTGCCAGCAGCCATAGGCGGGACAGCTTAACCTACAATGAGCAGTTCTTC.

As for this clonotype: A much larger clone lies a single base off, so this may be a read error. This rearrangement joins TRBV19 to TRBJ2-6, with 9 positions matching TRBD1. V lost 11 bases and J lost 2; bases outside the gene matches: 7. Germline V gene data show CDR1 as LNHDA and CDR2 as SQIVND (reference sequence). The CDR3 is 15 residues long. CDR3 nucleotide sequence: TGTGCCGGCCGGGACAGGGTAGCTGGGGCCAACGTCCTGACTTTC. It specifies CAGRDRVAGANVLTF. The full variable domain, in which reference TRBV19 and TRBJ2-6 provide the parts outside the CDR3, is DGGITQSPKYLFRKEGQNVTLSCEQNLNHDAMYWYRQDPGQGLRLIYYSQIVNDFQKGDIAEGYSVSREKKESFPLTVTSAQKNPTAFYLCAGRDRVAGANVLTFGAGSRLTVL.

The table lists this clonotype with many counts. The J gene is TRBJ2-1, the V gene TRBV13; D not certain. Germline values: CDR1 PRHDT, CDR2 FYEKMQ (reference sequence). This CDR3 has 13 residues. V was clipped by 3 bases and J by 6 bases, with 9 bases between them. In DNA form, the CDR3 reads TGTGCCAGCAGCTTGCACCCCAGCAATGAGCAGTTCTTC. Protein product: CASSLHPSNEQFF.

This chain uses TRBV12-3 or TRBV12-4 with TRBJ2-1; D unresolved. The CDR3 has 12 amino acids. V dropped 5 bases and J dropped 6 bases, with 8 bases sitting between them. DNA of the CDR3: TGTGCCAGCAGTCAGTCCCCCAATGAGCAGTTCTTC. Its protein is CASSQSPNEQFF.

This clonotype was seen a handful of times. The chain employs TRBV24-1 and TRBJ2-1, with TRBD2 matching over 10 bases. In germline, CDR1 is KGHDR, CDR2 SFDVKD. The CDR3 has 18 residues. V was pared by 1 base and J by 3 bases, with 8 bases of the junction left unmatched. The CDR3 here is CATSDFSLAGPNYNEQFF. The CDR3 nucleotides read TGTGCCACCAGTGATTTTTCACTAGCGGGGCCTAACTACAATGAGCAGTTCTTC.

This clonotype was counted many times. The CDR3 region has the DNA TGCAGTGCTTTGGCGGGGAACTCCTACGAGCAGTACTTC. Its translation is CSALAGNSYEQYF. The chain joins TRBV20-1 to TRBJ2-7; perhaps TRBD2 as D (6 bases). The germline CDR1 and CDR2 sequences are DFQATT and SNEGSKA (reference sequence). The CDR3 extends over 13 amino acids. Trimming took 5 bases from V and 0 from J, leaving 11 bases between them.

This clonotype was seen at least ten times. V is TRBV3-1 and J is TRBJ1-2; a weak D match, TRBD1 (6 bases). The CDR3 has 15 residues. Trimming pared 4 bases from V and 6 bases from J, leaving 18 bases between. CDR1 is LGHDT and CDR2 is YNNKEL in the germline V gene (reference sequence). CDR3 region: CASSPDPGGGDGYTF. CDR3 nucleotide sequence: TGTGCCAGCAGCCCGGATCCGGGAGGGGGAGATGGCTACACCTTC.

In this sample, this clonotype turned up many times. The rearrangement links TRBV20-1 to TRBJ1-6; TRBD1 is a possible D gene (6 bases). Germline V gene data show CDR1 as DFQATT and CDR2 as SNEGSKA (reference sequence). V lost 4 bases and J 8 bases, leaving 9 bases between the germline ends. The CDR3 consists of 12 residues. Here the CDR3 DNA reads TGCAGTGCTAAAAGGGGGGATTCACCCCTCCACTTT. Residues: CSAKRGDSPLHF.